The entry below describes one T cell receptor (beta chain). The table came from immunoSEQ multiplex PCR; TCRdb's copy has only in-frame clones and leaves some out. The table includes about 79,000 clones, 75% to 95% detected once. This entry comes from a study of technical replicates of blood from a handful of donors. J gave up 6 bases and V 0 bases, and 4 bases lay outside the gene matches. From germline, CDR1 is GTSNPN and CDR2 SVGIG (reference sequence). There are 14 residues in the CDR3. Sequences were obtained from T cells isolated from PBMCs. The sequence came from a human donor in good health. Some clones in this sample may be carry-over from other donors' samples. The chain links TRBV30 to TRBJ2-4, with TRBD1 matching over 8 bases. The CDR3 sequence is CAWSVQGDRNIQYF. The CDR3, as DNA: TGTGCCTGGAGTGTACAGGGGGACAGAAACATTCAGTACTTC.